This T cell receptor (beta chain) is from a study of cytomegalovirus exposure and HLA in healthy donors. The PCR ran on 60 Vbeta and 13 Jbeta primers. The table came from immunoSEQ multiplex PCR; TCRdb's copy has only in-frame clones and leaves some out. The repertoire has roughly 120,000 clones, less than 85% of them found once; the top ten carry around 4.2%. CDR1 and CDR2 (germline): GTSNPN, SVGIG (reference sequence). The CDR3 totals 12 residues. J was trimmed by 14 bases and V by 1 base; bases with no gene match: 10. The sequence was obtained from a woman in her 40s in good health and CMV-seronegative. The J gene is TRBJ1-2, the V gene TRBV30, with 7 bases matching TRBD1. Sequenced input: PBMCs. CDR3 DNA sequence: TGTGCCTGGAGTGAAACAGGGGACATTCGGACCTTC. Amino acid sequence: CAWSETGDIRTF. The variable domain in full, completed from reference TRBV30 and TRBJ1-2, reads SQTIHQWPATLVQPVGSPLSLECTVEGTSNPNLYWYRQAAGRGLQLLFYSVGIGQISSEVPQNLSASRPQDRQFILSSKKLLLSDSGFYLCAWSETGDIRTFGSGTRLTVV.